A single sample gave rise to the 12 T cell receptor beta chains below, sequenced in a study of blood T cells in healthy people across ages. Primed by a sample-barcoded 5' primer and a J-beta primer mix, a second PCR proceeded for about 7 to 11 cycles. TCRdb itself ran the 5' RACE reads through MiXCR, one entry per CDR3 protein. The sample lists 1.5 million or so distinct CDR3 sequences, approximately 39% occurring once. The sample was blood. These receptor sequences come from a woman aged 18-35 years in good health.

The sample holds a few counts of this clonotype. This chain links TRBV10-2 with TRBJ1-2, with TRBD1 matching 9 bases. Trimming cost V 2 bases and J 3 bases; bases outside gene matches: 4. This CDR3 has 15 residues. From germline, CDR1 is WSHSY and CDR2 SAAADI. CDR3 region: CASSEAGQGYYGYTF. The CDR3, as DNA: TGCGCCAGCAGTGAGGCCGGACAGGGGTACTATGGCTACACCTTC.

The CDR3 loop is CASSYSWDLNTEAFF. The CDR3 nucleotides are TGTGCCAGCAGCTATAGTTGGGATTTGAACACTGAAGCTTTCTTT. V usage is TRBV7-9 and J usage is TRBJ1-1; D gene ambiguous. The CDR3 has 15 amino acids. The germline gives CDR1 SEHNR, CDR2 FQNEAQ (reference sequence). Trimming removed 4 bases at V and 0 bases at J, with 12 bases between.

This chain joins TRBV4-3 and TRBJ1-1; tentatively, D is TRBD1 (5 bases). Germline V lookup: CDR1 LGHNA, CDR2 YSLEER. The CDR3 is 16 amino acids. V gave up 3 bases and J gave up 0 bases, with 14 bases separating them. This chain's CDR3 is CASSQDNRGLNTEAFF. For the CDR3, the DNA is TGCGCCAGCAGCCAGGACAATAGAGGGTTGAACACTGAAGCTTTCTTT.

The chain is built from TRBV6-1 and TRBJ2-5; 11 bases line up with TRBD1. The end of the DNA fits TRBJ2-7 better, so the J call may be wrong. Germline CDR1 reads MNHNS; CDR2 reads SASEGT. This CDR3 contains 17 residues. The CDR3 is CASSGGAGTGGNYEQYF. CDR3 bases: TGTGCCAGCAGTGGAGGGGCGGGGACAGGGGGTAACTACGAGCAGTACTTC.

In the case of this clonotype: The DNA is omitted, as the CDR3 cannot be located on it reliably, and the CDR3 follows TCRdb's listing. The rearrangement links TRBV4-1 to TRBJ1-2. Per germline, CDR1 MGHRA and CDR2 YSYEKL. The CDR3 totals 17 residues, both ends included. The chain's CDR3 is CASSQEQDARFGNGYTF.

This rearrangement joins TRBV7-9 to TRBJ1-1; D possibly corresponds to TRBD1 (5 bases). The CDR3 spans 13 residues. Germline values: CDR1 SEHNR, CDR2 FQNEAQ (reference sequence). V lost 8 bases and J 5 bases, leaving 15 bases between the germline ends. CDR3 protein: CASHRGEGTEAFF. For the CDR3, the DNA is TGTGCCAGCCATCGGGGGGAGGGTACTGAAGCTTTCTTT.

V gene TRBV20-1 combines with J gene TRBJ2-7; D remains ambiguous. CDR1 is DFQATT, CDR2 SNEGSKA, per germline (reference sequence). There are 14 residues in the CDR3. Trimming left V 0 bases short and J 5 bases short, with 14 bases between. The CDR3 nucleotides read TGCAGTGCTAGAGATATCAACATTTTAAACGAGCAGTACTTC. Amino acid sequence: CSARDINILNEQYF.

The CDR3 region has the DNA TGTGCCAGCAGCGTCACGACAGGAGCCTACGAGCAGTACTTC. Its protein is CASSVTTGAYEQYF. The chain employs TRBV9 and TRBJ2-7, with D tentatively TRBD1 (6 bases). CDR1 and CDR2 (germline): SGDLS, YYNGEE. The CDR3 runs to 14 residues. Trimming removed 2 bases at V and 2 bases at J, with 11 bases between.

The J gene is TRBJ2-4, the V gene TRBV7-2, with 7 positions matching TRBD2. The J call is doubtful: the DNA matches TRBJ2-7 better. Germline loops: CDR1 SGHTA, CDR2 FQGNSA. The CDR3 length is 13 residues. The CDR3 sequence: CASKRDGNYEQYF. CDR3 nucleotides: TGTGCCAGCAAGCGGGACGGCAATTACGAGCAGTACTTC.

V usage is TRBV7-2 and J usage is TRBJ2-7; 9 nucleotides agree with TRBD1. Trimming cost V 6 bases and J 4 bases; bases outside gene matches: 4. The germline gives CDR1 SGHTA, CDR2 FQGNSA. CDR3 length: 13 residues. This CDR3 reads CASRIGQGYEQYF. CDR3 coding DNA: TGTGCCAGCAGGATCGGACAGGGGTACGAGCAGTACTTC.

The chain is built from TRBV9 and TRBJ2-5; 7 nucleotides match TRBD2. The CDR3 length is 13 residues. With 7 bases clipped from V and 2 bases from J, the junction kept 5 bases outside the gene matches. Germline lookup yields CDR1 SGDLS and CDR2 YYNGEE. The CDR3 bases are TGTGCCAGCCAAGGCGGGGGACAAGAGACCCAGTACTTC. Amino acids: CASQGGGQETQYF.

This clonotype was seen only a few times. Because the CDR3's place on the DNA is in doubt, the DNA is left out and the CDR3 is given as listed by TCRdb. The genes are TRBV6-5 and TRBJ2-7; the table's TRBD1 call for D was not verified on the DNA. Looked up from germline, CDR1 is MNHEY and CDR2 is SVGAGI. The CDR3 region is 14 residues in length, termini included. The CDR3 here is CASSTSPGFSEQYF.